This T cell receptor beta chain appears in the sequencing data of a study of vaccination and CD4 T cells after COVID-19. About the research overall: Each of the control cultures got a CEFX pool, an HIV-1 Nef pool, or no peptide.

Study-wide results and caveats: Analysis covered relatively few convalescent patients and lacked any early post-infection timepoints.

The Oncomine TCR Beta short-read assay was what sequenced the DNA obtained from cultured CD4+ T cells. Genomic DNA extraction was carried out from cultured CD4+ T cells. TCRdb independently ran MiXCR on the PCR reads; one entry per CDR3 protein. The sample holds around 8,100 distinct CDR3 sequences, 57% seen once. In this sample, this clonotype turned up once. Its antigen remains unidentified. Sample treatment: roughly nine-day PBMC culture with coronavirus spike peptide pools or control peptides (ViraFEST assay). Once peptide pools had expanded antigen-specific T cells, ViraFEST sequenced TCRs. This CDR3 region has 15 residues. V was clipped by 0 bases and J by 8 bases, with 16 bases between them. The germline V gene encodes CDR1 LGHNA and CDR2 YSLEER.

The sample was CD4+ T cells from blood, cultured in vitro. The rearrangement uses TRBV4-3 and TRBJ1-2; no firm D call. The TCR comes from a human donor who had recovered from COVID-19. The CDR3 sequence: CASSQDSHQSRGYTF. The CDR3 region has the DNA TGCGCCAGCAGCCAAGATTCCCATCAGTCAAGAGGCTACACCTTC.